This T cell receptor beta chain was sequenced during a study of cytomegalovirus exposure and HLA in healthy donors. Study context: The roughly 100 million unique TCR beta sequences, from about 170 million T cells, were found by an earlier analysis.

Regarding this clone: What it binds is not known.

V gave up 2 bases and J gave up 9 bases; unmatched junction bases: 7. The length of the CDR3 is 14 residues. Germline V gene sequence: CDR1 SGDLS, CDR2 YYNGEE. It was with 60 Vbeta and 13 Jbeta primers that the PCR ran. The table came from immunoSEQ multiplex PCR; TCRdb's copy has only in-frame clones and leaves some out. The sample table sets out tens of thousands of clones. Points from the study as a whole: HLA alleles showed associations with roughly 17,000 TCR beta sequences in a later analysis, at a 0.05 false discovery rate. Presence/absence analyses assumed roughly uniform sequencing depth across donors. Common viral pathogens were later found to be apparently linked to several of the most significant clusters.

The genes are TRBV9 and TRBJ2-1, with 8 bases aligning to TRBD2. The receptor was derived from a man over 45 in good health and CMV-seropositive. Sequenced sample: PBMCs. In DNA, the CDR3 is TGTGCCAGCAGCGTTTTAACTAGCGGCGGTGAGCAGTTCTTC. Its translation is CASSVLTSGGEQFF.